Listed here are 17 T cell receptor beta chains from one sample, sequenced in a study of T cell changes during pregnancy in multiple sclerosis (dated by TCRdb to between 2019 and 2020). The method behind the library was the immunoSEQ multiplex PCR assay. Held by TCRdb, this immuneACCESS table contains in-frame sequences only and omits some clones. Under half of the omission traces to an unresolved V gene where checked; the cause of the rest is unknown. Present in this sample are approximately 98,000 clones, 90% to 95% of which were seen just once. Roughly 2% of the sample rests with the top ten. The sequencing here drew on peripheral blood, taken after pregnancy. The receptors were gathered from a female donor in good health, enrolled as a control in a pregnancy study.

This chain joins TRBV5-1 and TRBJ2-6, with 8 bases lining up with TRBD1. This CDR3 has 15 amino acids. Germline CDR1 is SGHRS and CDR2 is YFSETQ. J was trimmed by 9 bases and V by 1 base; bases with no gene match: 6. In DNA, the CDR3 is TGCGCCAGCAGCTTGTCGACAGGGGTTGACAACGTCCTGACTTTC. Protein: CASSLSTGVDNVLTF.

V is TRBV19 and J is TRBJ2-2; possible D gene TRBD1, 6 bases. V dropped 3 bases and J dropped 8 bases, with 10 bases sitting between them. The CDR3 is 13 residues long. The germline gives CDR1 LNHDA, CDR2 SQIVND (reference sequence). The CDR3 DNA sequence: TGTGCCAGTAGTATTGAGGGACATGGGGAGCTGTTTTTT. This gives the protein CASSIEGHGELFF.

V is TRBV5-1 and J is TRBJ2-6; possible D gene TRBD2, 6 bases. CDR1 is SGHRS, CDR2 YFSETQ, per germline. The CDR3 extends over 15 amino acids. Trimming took 0 bases from V and 2 from J, leaving 6 bases between them. Here the CDR3 reads CASSLGGAGANVLTF. CDR3 DNA: TGCGCCAGCAGCTTGGGCGGGGCTGGGGCCAACGTCCTGACTTTC.

The chain carries TRBV27 and TRBJ2-1; TRBD2 agrees at 12 bases. V lost 8 bases, J lost 3 bases, and 2 bases stayed unmatched. Germline CDR1 is MNHEY and CDR2 is SMNVEV (reference sequence). This CDR3 contains 14 residues. The CDR3 DNA is TGTGCCAGCCAACTAGCGGGGGGCTACAATGAGCAGTTCTTC. Its protein is CASQLAGGYNEQFF.

The chain carries TRBV29-1 and TRBJ2-1; 10 bases line up with TRBD1. Germline CDR1 is SQVTM and CDR2 is ANQGSEA. The CDR3 is 14 amino acids. After removal of 6 bases from V and 3 bases from J, the junction contained 5 bases not matched to a gene. The CDR3 loop reads CSVAGTGDYNEQFF. Written as DNA, the CDR3 is TGCAGCGTGGCCGGGACAGGGGACTACAATGAGCAGTTCTTC.

This chain joins TRBV4-2 and TRBJ2-1; the match to TRBD2 covers 13 bases. V lost 1 base, J lost 0 bases, and 9 bases stayed unmatched. The germline gives CDR1 LGHNA, CDR2 YNFKEQ. The CDR3 is 20 amino acids. The CDR3 spells CASSQGPPGLAGSSYNEQFF. CDR3 nucleotides: TGTGCCAGCAGCCAAGGACCTCCGGGACTAGCGGGGAGCTCCTACAATGAGCAGTTCTTC.

This clone appeared once. The V gene is TRBV7-6, the J gene TRBJ2-5, with 7 bases that match TRBD1. The trim removed 5 bases at V and 5 bases at J, leaving 11 bases unmatched. The length of the CDR3 is 15 residues. Germline lookup yields CDR1 SGHVS and CDR2 FNYEAQ. The CDR3 sequence: CASSGRQGMGETQYF. The CDR3, as DNA: TGTGCCAGCAGCGGACGACAGGGCATGGGCGAGACCCAGTACTTC.

CDR3 in amino acids: CASSFVAGELFF. The CDR3, as DNA: TGTGCCAGCAGCTTCGTAGCCGGGGAGCTGTTTTTT. The V gene is TRBV11-1, the J gene TRBJ2-2, with D unresolved. Germline V gene data show CDR1 as SGHAT and CDR2 as FQDESV (reference sequence). V was trimmed by 3 bases and J by 6 bases, leaving 5 bases between them. The CDR3 runs to 12 residues.

V is TRBV7-2 and J is TRBJ1-6; possibly TRBD1 for D (6 bases). Trimming pared 1 base from V and 9 bases from J, leaving 13 bases between. The CDR3 is made up of 15 amino acids. CDR1 and CDR2 from the germline V gene are SGHTA and FQGNSA. CDR3 sequence (DNA): TGTGCCAGCAGCTTAGTTGGCGGGGGCAGTTCACCCCTCCACTTT. Translated: CASSLVGGGSSPLHF.

This chain joins TRBV5-1 and TRBJ2-1, with 10 bases matching TRBD2. After removal of 4 bases from V and 8 bases from J, the junction contained 9 bases not matched to a gene. The CDR3 loop spans 15 amino acids. Germline V gives CDR1 SGHRS, CDR2 YFSETQ. The CDR3 region is CASSPNGGTSDEQFF. CDR3 sequence (DNA): TGCGCCAGCAGCCCCAACGGGGGGACTAGCGATGAGCAGTTCTTC.

The rearrangement uses TRBV6-5 and TRBJ2-7; D not resolved. Trimming shortened V by 10 bases and J by 6 bases, and 13 bases separated the two germline ends. The germline CDR1 and CDR2 sequences are MNHEY and SVGAGI. The CDR3 consists of 11 residues. The CDR3 nucleotides are TGTGCCACCTCCCCACCCGGCGAGCAGTACTTC. It encodes CATSPPGEQYF.

The chain employs TRBV7-9 and TRBJ1-2; 11 bases agree with TRBD1. The germline V gene has CDR1 SEHNR and CDR2 FQNEAQ (reference sequence). The CDR3 runs to 15 residues. V lost 2 bases to trimming and J lost 10 bases; unmatched junction nucleotides: 9. The CDR3 reads CASSLTGTGGPTYTF. CDR3 DNA sequence: TGTGCCAGCAGCTTAACCGGGACAGGGGGTCCCACCTACACCTTC.

The V call is TRBV2, the J call TRBJ1-1; 9 bases match TRBD1. CDR3 size: 11 residues. Germline V gene data show CDR1 as SNHLY and CDR2 as FYNNEI. Trimming took 8 bases from V and 12 from J; bases not matched to a gene: 7. The chain's CDR3 is CASWRTGETFF. The CDR3 DNA sequence: TGTGCCAGCTGGCGGACAGGGGAAACTTTCTTT.

This chain links TRBV19 with TRBJ2-3; 10 bases are shared with TRBD2. Looked up from germline, CDR1 is LNHDA and CDR2 is SQIVND (reference sequence). The CDR3 contains 16 residues. The J segment lost 0 bases and the V segment lost 7 bases, leaving 7 bases of the junction unmatched. CDR3 protein: CASTALAGSSTDTQYF. The CDR3 nucleotides read TGTGCCAGTACCGCACTAGCGGGGTCTAGCACAGATACGCAGTATTTT.

The chain employs TRBV5-1 and TRBJ1-4; D remains ambiguous. The CDR3 is 13 residues long. With 0 bases removed from V and 13 bases from J, the gap between germline ends came to 13 bases. CDR1 is SGHRS, CDR2 YFSETQ, per germline. In DNA, the CDR3 is TGCGCCAGCAGCTTGGTGGAGGGTGACCGACTGTTTTTT. Its protein product is CASSLVEGDRLFF.

The chain recombines TRBV7-6 with TRBJ2-2, with a possible D match to TRBD2 (6 bases). The CDR3 is made up of 15 amino acids. V lost 5 bases and J lost 6, with 16 bases in between. CDR1 and CDR2 from the germline V gene are SGHVS and FNYEAQ. Written as DNA, the CDR3 is TGTGCCAGCAGCCCTGGGGGGTCGAGGGCCGGGGAGCTGTTTTTT. As protein: CASSPGGSRAGELFF.

This sequence joins TRBV12-5 and TRBJ2-1; the D is unclear. V lost 3 bases and J lost 6, with 6 bases in between. Germline CDR1 LGHNT, CDR2 FRNRAP. This CDR3 comprises 12 residues. CDR3: CASGFGVNEQFF. In nucleotides, the CDR3 is TGTGCTAGTGGTTTTGGAGTCAATGAGCAGTTCTTC. The full variable domain, in which reference TRBV12-5 and TRBJ2-1 provide the parts outside the CDR3, is DARVTQTPRHKVTEMGQEVTMRCQPILGHNTVFWYRQTMMQGLELLAYFRNRAPLDDSGMPKDRFSAEMPDATLATLKIQPSEPRDSAVYFCASGFGVNEQFFGPGTRLTVL.